This T cell receptor (beta chain) was obtained from a study of T cells in Graves' hyperthyroidism and ophthalmopathy. Broader study findings: Stable hyperthyroidism was told apart from ophthalmopathy by a model built on 13 V-J features. The majority of expanded thyroid clonotypes above 0.001 also appeared in blood.

Using RNA transcripts as the source, TCR beta CDR3 regions were amplified. The HTBI primer set served for first-round RT-PCR of the TCR CDR3. TCRdb re-called the multiplex PCR reads with MiXCR, one entry per CDR3 protein. The data contain about 640,000 distinct CDR3 sequences, less than 25% of them singletons. The germline gives CDR1 MNHEY, CDR2 SVGEGT. V was trimmed by 0 bases and J by 4 bases, leaving 8 bases between them. The CDR3 sequence is 14 residues long. Uncontrolled infection, other autoimmune disease, pregnancy and lactation each barred patients from inclusion. This clonotype was recorded a few times. Its antigen remains unidentified.

The chain employs TRBV6-2 or TRBV6-3 and TRBJ2-3; D call uncertain. The sequence derives from a man aged 25-45 years with Graves' ophthalmopathy. Source material: blood. This CDR3 reads CASSYSIDADTQYF. The CDR3 region has the DNA TGTGCCAGCAGTTACTCGATTGATGCAGATACGCAGTATTTT.